These T cell receptor beta chains were read from a single sample in a study of T cell repertoires in cytomegalovirus infection. One entry per CDR3 protein, called by TCRdb with MiXCR from the reads. The sample has some 350,000 distinct CDR3 sequences, 25% to 30% seen once; the top ten hold roughly 20%. Their antigens remain unidentified. The input for sequencing was cultured PBMCs, taken from culture after CMV antigen stimulation. Source of these receptors: a human donor in good health (CMV status not recorded). Some clones in this sample may be carry-over from other donors' samples. Both conserved end residues are part of each CDR3. D genes are given only for firm matches. Some rows have no size entry. The others give once, few or many, or a class for an expanded clone.

. | TRBJ2-5 | TRBV25-1 | . | TGTGCCAGCAGTGAGGCCCAGACCCAGTACTTC | CASSEAQTQYF
many | TRBJ1-5 | TRBV2 | TRBD1 | TGTGCCAGCAGGGGACAGGGCAATCAGCCCCAGCATTTT | CASRGQGNQPQHF
. | TRBJ2-3 | TRBV20-1 | . | TGCAGTGCTAGTTTTGACTCTTTCACAGATACGCAGTATTTT | CSASFDSFTDTQYF
many | TRBJ1-1 | TRBV7-2 | . | TGTGCCAGCAGCTTAGGGGGTATCGGGGCCACTGAAGCTTTCTTT | CASSLGGIGATEAFF
few | TRBJ1-2 | TRBV19 | . | TGTGCCAGTAGCATCACAACCAGGGACGGGAACTATGGCTACACCTTC | CASSITTRDGNYGYTF
few | TRBJ1-6 | TRBV5-1 | . | TGCGCCAGCAGCTTGGACCAGATCTTAAGTTCACCCCTCCACTTT | CASSLDQILSSPLHF
. | TRBJ1-6 | TRBV12-3/TRBV12-4 | . | TGTGCCAGCAGTTTGACAGGCCGAGATTCACCCCTCCACTTT | CASSLTGRDSPLHF
. | TRBJ2-5 | TRBV19 | . | TGTGCCAGTAGTGATCAGGGGTACCAAGAGACCCAGTACTTC | CASSDQGYQETQYF
. | TRBJ1-2 | TRBV20-1 | . | TGCAGTGCTAAGGACAGCCTCAATTATGGCTACACCTTC | CSAKDSLNYGYTF
many | TRBJ2-1 | TRBV6-1 | TRBD2 | TGTGCCAGCAGTGTGACTAGCGGGAGATCGGATGAGCAGTTCTTC | CASSVTSGRSDEQFF
. | TRBJ2-1 | TRBV12-3/TRBV12-4 | TRBD2 | TGTGCCAGCACCTTAAGCGGGAGGAACCGCAATGAGCTGTTCTTC | CASTLSGRNRNELFF
. | TRBJ2-4 | TRBV15 | TRBD2 | TGTGCCACCAGCGGCGAGACGGGGACTAGCGTTGCCAAAAACATTCAGTACTTC | CATSGETGTSVAKNIQYF
many | TRBJ1-4 | TRBV7-6 | . | TGTGCCAGCAGCCCCCGCCGTTCAACTAATGAAAAACTGTTTTTT | CASSPRRSTNEKLFF
. | TRBJ2-3 | TRBV10-3 | TRBD1 | TGTGCCATCAGTGGTCAACCCGGGACAGCTGGCACAGATACGCAGTATTTT | CAISGQPGTAGTDTQYF
. | TRBJ2-5 | TRBV3-1 | TRBD2 | TGTGCCAGCAGCCAGACTAGCGGGGGGGACTTCGAGACCCAGTACTTC | CASSQTSGGDFETQYF
. | TRBJ2-1 | TRBV20-1 | TRBD2 | TGCAGTGCTAACTTAGCGGGGGTATACAATGAGCAGTTCTTC | CSANLAGVYNEQFF
. | TRBJ1-5 | TRBV2 | . | TGTGCCAGCAGCCCCCGCCGGGATAGCAATCAGCCCCAGCATTTT | CASSPRRDSNQPQHF
. | TRBJ1-1 | TRBV12-5 | . | TGTGCTAGTGGTTTGGTCCCGATGAACACTGAAGCTTTCTTT | CASGLVPMNTEAFF
once | TRBJ1-1 | TRBV4-1 | . | TGCGCCAGCAGCCGTGGGGAGGGGCAAGTGAACACTGAAGCTTTCTTT | CASSRGEGQVNTEAFF
. | TRBJ1-3 | TRBV6-6 | TRBD1 | TGTGCCAGCAAACGGGACAGGGGTTCTGGAAACACCATATATTTT | CASKRDRGSGNTIYF
. | TRBJ2-7 | TRBV28 | . | TGTGCCACCGCCGGGAGCTCCTACGAGCAGTACTTC | CATAGSSYEQYF
. | TRBJ1-5 | TRBV18 | . | TGTGCCAGCTCACCTATTGCCGGGGTAAATCAGCCCCAGCATTTT | CASSPIAGVNQPQHF
few | TRBJ1-2 | TRBV18 | TRBD1 | TGTGCCAGCTCACCCACAGGGGGCTATGGCTACACCTTC | CASSPTGGYGYTF
. | TRBJ2-1 | TRBV20-1 | TRBD1 | TGCAGTGCTAGAGCCTTACGGGGACAGGTTTACAATGAGCAGTTCTTC | CSARALRGQVYNEQFF
few | TRBJ1-1 | TRBV15 | . | TGTGCCACCAGCAGAGGTGCGGAGCTGAACACTGAAGCTTTCTTT | CATSRGAELNTEAFF
many | TRBJ1-1 | TRBV7-3 | . | TGTGCCAGCAGTCCAGGCGAGGGTAGCACTGAAGCTTTCTTT | CASSPGEGSTEAFF
many | TRBJ2-1 | TRBV2 | . | TGTGCCAGCAGCGTAACACAGGGTAATGCGAATGAGCAGTTCTTC | CASSVTQGNANEQFF
. | TRBJ1-2 | TRBV15 | . | TGTGCCACCAGCAGAGATAAGGGGTTAGGCTATGGCTACACCTTC | CATSRDKGLGYGYTF
few | TRBJ2-3 | TRBV19 | TRBD2 | TGTGCCAGTAGTGGGGGACTAGCGGGAACCCCTAGCACAGATACGCAGTATTTT | CASSGGLAGTPSTDTQYF
few | TRBJ1-1 | TRBV7-9 | . | TGTGCCAGCAGGGATTTAGGGGTAGGGCAGGGAGGGAGCACTGAAGCTTTCTTT | CASRDLGVGQGGSTEAFF
. | TRBJ2-5 | TRBV20-1 | TRBD2 | TGCAGTGCCCGAGAGGGCGGCGGGGGCCAAGAGACCCAGTACTTC | CSAREGGGGQETQYF
few | TRBJ1-2 | TRBV19 | . | TGTGCCAGTAGTATTCGAGGGGACCTCGTCTATGGCTACACCTTC | CASSIRGDLVYGYTF
many | TRBJ1-2 | TRBV12-3/TRBV12-4 | . | TGTGCCAGCATGGGTTACTATGGCTACACCTTC | CASMGYYGYTF
. | TRBJ2-4 | TRBV27 | TRBD2 | TGTGCCAGCAGCCATGAACCGGGACTAGCGGGATTTAGCAAAAACATTCAGTACTTC | CASSHEPGLAGFSKNIQYF
many | TRBJ2-1 | TRBV12-3/TRBV12-4 | TRBD2 | TGTGCCAGCAGGGCGACCGGGACTAGCGGCAAAGCGGCTCTCCTACGGAATGAGCAGTTCTTC | CASRATGTSGKAALLRNEQFF
. | TRBJ2-5 | TRBV2 | TRBD2 | TGTGCCAGCAGATGGACTAGCGGCGAGACCCAGTACTTC | CASRWTSGETQYF
. | TRBJ2-7 | TRBV7-8 | TRBD2 | TGTGCCAGCAGCTTAGGGCGGGGGGGCTCCTACGAGCAGTACTTC | CASSLGRGGSYEQYF
. | TRBJ2-3 | TRBV6-4 | . | TGTGCCAGCAGTGACTCTTGGCGGCCCACAGATACGCAGTATTTT | CASSDSWRPTDTQYF
. | TRBJ1-5 | TRBV7-8 | TRBD1 | TGTGCCAGCAGCTCCCACATTGTACAGGGGTGGAATCAGCCCCAGCATTTT | CASSSHIVQGWNQPQHF
few | TRBJ2-7 | TRBV7-3 | TRBD2 | TGTGCCAGCAGCCCCGGGGGGGGATCCTACGAGCAGTACTTC | CASSPGGGSYEQYF
. | TRBJ1-1 | TRBV10-3 | . | TGTGCCATCAGTACGGTCCGGGGGCTGAACACTGAAGCTTTCTTT | CAISTVRGLNTEAFF
. | TRBJ1-2 | TRBV12-3/TRBV12-4 | . | TGTGCCAGCAGTTTGTCCGACAACTATGGCTACACCTTC | CASSLSDNYGYTF
. | TRBJ2-5 | TRBV2 | . | TGTGCCAGCAGTGCTGCACGGTCGTACCAAGAGACCCAGTACTTC | CASSAARSYQETQYF